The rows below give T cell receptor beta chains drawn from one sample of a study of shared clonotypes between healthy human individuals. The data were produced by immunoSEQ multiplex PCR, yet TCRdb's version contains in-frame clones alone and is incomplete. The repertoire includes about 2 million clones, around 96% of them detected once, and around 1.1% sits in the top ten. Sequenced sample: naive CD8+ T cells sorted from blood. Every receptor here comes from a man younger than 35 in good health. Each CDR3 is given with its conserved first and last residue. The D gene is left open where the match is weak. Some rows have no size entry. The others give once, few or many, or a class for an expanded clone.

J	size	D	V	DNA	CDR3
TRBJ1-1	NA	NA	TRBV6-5	TGTGCCAGCAGTTACGGGCCCGTCACTGAAGCTTTCTTT	CASSYGPVTEAFF
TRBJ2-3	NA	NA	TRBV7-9	TGTGCCAGCAGCTTAGAGGTCGGGGGAGTCGGCACAGATACGCAGTATTTT	CASSLEVGGVGTDTQYF
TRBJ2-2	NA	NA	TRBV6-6	TGTGCCAGCAGTTACTCGATAGACACCGGGGAGCTGTTTTTT	CASSYSIDTGELFF
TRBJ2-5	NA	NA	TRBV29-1	TGCAGCGTTGAGGGAAACCAAGAGACCCAGTACTTC	CSVEGNQETQYF
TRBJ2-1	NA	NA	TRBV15	TGTGCCACCAGCAGAGTTAGGGGGGGAGTGAACAATGAGCAGTTCTTC	CATSRVRGGVNNEQFF
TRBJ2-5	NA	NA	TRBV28	TGTGCCAGCAGTACCCGGGAAAAAGAGACCCAGTACTTC	CASSTREKETQYF
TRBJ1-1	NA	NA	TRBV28	TGTGCCAGCAAAGAGATGAACACTGAAGCTTTCTTT	CASKEMNTEAFF
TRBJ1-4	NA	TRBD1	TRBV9	TGTGCCAGCAGCCAAAATCACAAGACAGGGGTCTTTAATGAAAAACTGTTTTTT	CASSQNHKTGVFNEKLFF
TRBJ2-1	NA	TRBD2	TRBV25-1	TGTGCCAGCAGTGAATATCAGGCGGGGGGACACAATGAGCAGTTCTTC	CASSEYQAGGHNEQFF
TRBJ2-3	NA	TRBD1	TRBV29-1	TGCAGCGTTGATTTAGGGGGCAGGGATACGCAGTATTTT	CSVDLGGRDTQYF
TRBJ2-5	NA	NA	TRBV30	TGTGCCTGGAGTATGGCAACAGATCGAGAGACCCAGTACTTC	CAWSMATDRETQYF
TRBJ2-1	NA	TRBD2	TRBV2	TGTGCCAGCAGTATGCTAGCGGGGGGTCCCCCCGAGCAGTTCTTC	CASSMLAGGPPEQFF
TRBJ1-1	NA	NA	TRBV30	TGTGCCTGGAGCCATACTGGAGGGAACACTGAAGCTTTCTTT	CAWSHTGGNTEAFF
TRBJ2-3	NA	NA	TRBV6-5	TGTGCCAGCAGTTACTCGCCCAGTCCTAGCACAGATACGCAGTATTTT	CASSYSPSPSTDTQYF
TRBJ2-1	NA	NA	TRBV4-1	TGCGCCAGCCGGGTCGAGGGGGAATACAATGAGCAGTTCTTC	CASRVEGEYNEQFF
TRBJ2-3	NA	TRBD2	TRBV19	TGTGCCAGTAGCACCTATAGCGGGGGATCAGATACGCAGTATTTT	CASSTYSGGSDTQYF
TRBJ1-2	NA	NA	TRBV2	TGTGCCAGCGGCCCCGGGACCGTTAATTATGGCTACACCTTC	CASGPGTVNYGYTF
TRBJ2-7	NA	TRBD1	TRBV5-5	TGTGCCAGCAGATTTGGGACAGCAAAAACCTACGAGCAGTACTTC	CASRFGTAKTYEQYF
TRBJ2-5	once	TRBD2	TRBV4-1	TGCGCCAGCAGCCAAGTGGTAGCGGGTCTCCAAGAGACCCAGTACTTC	CASSQVVAGLQETQYF
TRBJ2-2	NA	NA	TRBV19	TGTGCCAGTGGGCAAAAAGGGGAGCTGTTTTTT	CASGQKGELFF
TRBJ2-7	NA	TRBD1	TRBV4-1	TGCGCCAGCAGCCAGACTATGACAGGGGCATACTACGAGCAGTACTTC	CASSQTMTGAYYEQYF
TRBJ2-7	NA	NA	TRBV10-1	TGCGCCAGCAGTCGGGACCAGAGCTCCTACGAGCAGTACTTC	CASSRDQSSYEQYF
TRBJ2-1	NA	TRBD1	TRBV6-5	TGTGCCAGCAGAACCAGGGGGAATGAGCAGTTCTTC	CASRTRGNEQFF
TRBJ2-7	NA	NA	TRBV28	TGTGCCAGCAGTTTGGGAATGGACAGCTCCTACGAGCAGTACTTC	CASSLGMDSSYEQYF
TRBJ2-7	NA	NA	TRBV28	TGTGGGATCGGGTCAAAGTTAAGCGAGCAGTACTTC	CGIGSKLSEQYF
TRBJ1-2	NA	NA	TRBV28	TGTGCCAGCAGTTTAGGTCAGAACTATGGCTACACCTTC	CASSLGQNYGYTF
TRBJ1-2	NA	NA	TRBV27	TGTGCCAGCAGTTTAGGGGGGGAAGCTGGCTACACCTTC	CASSLGGEAGYTF
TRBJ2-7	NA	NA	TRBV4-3	TGCGCCAGCAGCCAAGACCTAGCCTACGAGCAGTACTTC	CASSQDLAYEQYF
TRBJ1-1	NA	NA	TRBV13	TGTGCCAGCAGCTCCCCGGGGGACGAGGGAGCTGAAGCTTTCTTT	CASSSPGDEGAEAFF
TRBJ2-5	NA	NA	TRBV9	TGTGCCAGCAGCGATGGGCTCCCCGGCAGGATTTTCGAGACCCAGTACTTC	CASSDGLPGRIFETQYF
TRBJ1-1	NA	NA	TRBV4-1	TGCGCCAGCAGCCTTACACAAACCCGAAATGAAGCTTTCTTT	CASSLTQTRNEAFF
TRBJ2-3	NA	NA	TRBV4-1	TGCGCCAGCAGCCAAGTTGGCACAGATACGCAGTATTTT	CASSQVGTDTQYF
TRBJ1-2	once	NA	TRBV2	TGTGCCAGCAGTGAATTGGATTACTATGGCTACACCTTC	CASSELDYYGYTF
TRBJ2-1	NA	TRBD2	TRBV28	TGTGCCAGCAGTTTACTAGCGGGGGGGCTCGATGAGCAGTTCTTC	CASSLLAGGLDEQFF
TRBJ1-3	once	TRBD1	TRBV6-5	TGTGCCAGCAGGGCCGGGACAGGGGGAAACACCATATATTTT	CASRAGTGGNTIYF
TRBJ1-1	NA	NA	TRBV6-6	TGTGCCACTGGACATTTTAACACTGAAGCTTTCTTT	CATGHFNTEAFF
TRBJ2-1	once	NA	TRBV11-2	TGTGCCAGCAGATCCTTAGCGGTGACGTGGAATGAGCAGTTCTTC	CASRSLAVTWNEQFF
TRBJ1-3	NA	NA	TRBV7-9	TGTGCCAGCAGCAGGGACCGAAACACCATATATTTT	CASSRDRNTIYF
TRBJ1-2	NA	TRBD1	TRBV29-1	TGCAGCGTTGAAGAGGACAGGGAACATGGCTACACCTTC	CSVEEDREHGYTF
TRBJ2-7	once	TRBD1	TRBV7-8	TGTGCCAGCAGCTACGGGACAGGCCCGTCCTACGAGCAGTACTTC	CASSYGTGPSYEQYF
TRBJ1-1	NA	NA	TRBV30	TGTGCCTGGAGTGCAACAGTGGGCACTGAAGCTTTCTTT	CAWSATVGTEAFF
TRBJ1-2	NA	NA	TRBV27	TGTGCCAGCAGTGGCTCGTGGAAAGACTATGGCTACACCTTC	CASSGSWKDYGYTF
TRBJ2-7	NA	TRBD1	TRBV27	TGTGCCAGCAGTTTATTGGGACAGAACGAGCAGTACTTC	CASSLLGQNEQYF
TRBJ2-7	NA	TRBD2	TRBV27	TGTGCCAGCAGCGCACCGGGACTAGGGTACGAGCAGTACTTC	CASSAPGLGYEQYF
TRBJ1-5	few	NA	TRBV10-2	TGCGCCAGCAGTGACGGAGGGAATCAGCCCCAGCATTTT	CASSDGGNQPQHF
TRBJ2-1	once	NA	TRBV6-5	TGTGCCAGCAGTTACTCTGCGAATGAGCAGTTCTTC	CASSYSANEQFF
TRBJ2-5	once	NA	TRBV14	TGTGCCAGCAGCCAAGAAGAAAGGGAAGAGACCCAGTACTTC	CASSQEEREETQYF
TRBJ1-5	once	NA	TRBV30	TGTGCCTGGAGTGACGACAACTATCAGCCCCAGCATTTT	CAWSDDNYQPQHF
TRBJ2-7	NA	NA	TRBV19	TGTGCCAGTAGTCCCGGGACTCTCGCCTACGAGCAGTACTTC	CASSPGTLAYEQYF
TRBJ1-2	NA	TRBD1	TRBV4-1	TGCGCCAGCAGCCAAGAGACAGGGGGGGGTGGCTACACCTTC	CASSQETGGGGYTF
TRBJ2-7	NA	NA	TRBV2	TGTGCCAGCAGTTTCCCCGGGGACTTCTCCTACGAGCAGTACTTC	CASSFPGDFSYEQYF
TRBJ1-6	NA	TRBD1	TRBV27	TGTGCCAGCAGACCCCAGGGGGCAGAGAATTCACCCCTCCACTTT	CASRPQGAENSPLHF
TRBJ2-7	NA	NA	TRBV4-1	TGCGCCAGCAGCCAATCAAGGGCCTACGAGCAGTACTTC	CASSQSRAYEQYF
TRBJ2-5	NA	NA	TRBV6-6	TGTGCCAGCAGACACAGGGAGTCAGAGACCCAGTACTTC	CASRHRESETQYF